The clone carrying this TCR beta chain was seen more than once but under ten times. What it binds is unknown. The data were taken from a study of graft-versus-host responses after intestinal transplantation. Overall study context: Recipients uniformly received anti-thymocyte globulin induction, followed by tacrolimus and steroids for 2 to 4 years. Findings and caveats of the study: Detection of GvH clones occurred in recipient marrow, and some had their first appearance in ileum or blood. Declining HvG levels early post-transplant were linked to peak circulating GvH clone levels. Patients with graft-donor T cell macrochimerism had high graft-versus-host to host-versus-graft clonal ratios in allografts.

This table comes from immunoSEQ multiplex PCR, and its TCRdb copy is limited to in-frame clones, with some not included. Here the sample spans about 39,000 clones, over 90% being singletons. Here the sequenced sample was unstimulated CD8+ T cells sorted from spleen or lymph node cells, taken before transplant. The receptor was derived from a human donor who was the organ donor for an intestinal transplant.

The CDR3 DNA is TGTGCCAGCAGCGCCCAACTAGCTTACACCGGGGAGCTGTTTTTT. Amino acid sequence: CASSAQLAYTGELFF. The rearrangement uses TRBV7-9 and TRBJ2-2; tentative D call: TRBD2 (6 bases). The germline V gene encodes CDR1 SEHNR and CDR2 FQNEAQ (reference sequence). The V and J ends lost 5 bases and 3 bases respectively, with 13 bases between them. The length of the CDR3 is 15 residues.